A selection of T cell receptor beta chains follows, all from one sample in a study of cytomegalovirus exposure and HLA in healthy donors. Data came from immunoSEQ multiplex PCR; TCRdb stores just in-frame clones and leaves some out. The table has more than 80,000 clones, roughly 70% seen once. Sequenced sample: PBMCs. All receptors come from a male donor in good health and CMV-seropositive. The CDR3 runs from the conserved cysteine through the conserved F or W. The D gene is left open where the match is weak. Expanded clones get a size class; other rows say once, few or many, or leave the size out.

d_gene: .
j_gene: TRBJ2-1
v_gene: TRBV29-1
abundance: .
CDR3nt: TGCAGCGTTGAGACGCATCACAGGAGTAATGAGCAGTTCTTC
CDR3aa: CSVETHHRSNEQFF

d_gene: TRBD1
j_gene: TRBJ2-1
v_gene: TRBV29-1
abundance: .
CDR3nt: TGCAGCGTTGATAACAGGGGGCGAAGAAATGAGCAGTTCTTC
CDR3aa: CSVDNRGRRNEQFF

d_gene: TRBD1
j_gene: TRBJ1-2
v_gene: TRBV9
abundance: .
CDR3nt: TGTGCCAGCAGCCAAGGACAGGGGTACGGCTACACCTTC
CDR3aa: CASSQGQGYGYTF

d_gene: TRBD1
j_gene: TRBJ1-2
v_gene: TRBV19
abundance: .
CDR3nt: TGTGCCAGTAGTATCCAGGGGGAAGGATATGGCTACACCTTC
CDR3aa: CASSIQGEGYGYTF

d_gene: TRBD1
j_gene: TRBJ1-4
v_gene: TRBV6-5
abundance: once
CDR3nt: TGTGCCAGCAGTATTAACAGGGGGCTTAATGAAAAACTGTTTTTT
CDR3aa: CASSINRGLNEKLFF

d_gene: .
j_gene: TRBJ2-1
v_gene: TRBV5-1
abundance: .
CDR3nt: TGCGCCGGCGGCGGGGAAACCTACAATGAGCAGTTCTTC
CDR3aa: CAGGGETYNEQFF

d_gene: .
j_gene: TRBJ2-7
v_gene: TRBV14
abundance: .
CDR3nt: TGTGCCAGCAGCCAAGTTTCCATTGGGGCTGCGCAGTACTTC
CDR3aa: CASSQVSIGAAQYF

d_gene: TRBD2
j_gene: TRBJ2-7
v_gene: TRBV6-1
abundance: .
CDR3nt: TGTGCCAGCAGTAAGGCGGGAGAGTTCTACGAGCAGTACTTC
CDR3aa: CASSKAGEFYEQYF

d_gene: .
j_gene: TRBJ2-1
v_gene: TRBV4-2
abundance: .
CDR3nt: TGTGCCAGCAGCCAAGTTGGGGCTGCCAGAGAGCAGTTCTTC
CDR3aa: CASSQVGAAREQFF

d_gene: .
j_gene: TRBJ2-3
v_gene: TRBV6-5
abundance: .
CDR3nt: TGTGCCAGCAGTTACGTTGGACTTGAACGCACAGATACGCAGTATTTT
CDR3aa: CASSYVGLERTDTQYF

d_gene: .
j_gene: TRBJ2-3
v_gene: TRBV27
abundance: few
CDR3nt: TGTGCCAGCAGTTGGGGGGGCCCAGATACGCAGTATTTT
CDR3aa: CASSWGGPDTQYF

d_gene: TRBD1
j_gene: TRBJ2-7
v_gene: TRBV5-6
abundance: .
CDR3nt: TGTGCCAGCAGCGGGAAGACAGGGGTGGCCGAGCAGTACTTC
CDR3aa: CASSGKTGVAEQYF

d_gene: .
j_gene: TRBJ1-6
v_gene: TRBV28
abundance: .
CDR3nt: TGTGCCAGCAGTTTTCGTCGGGGTCGGTCACCCCTCCACTTT
CDR3aa: CASSFRRGRSPLHF

d_gene: .
j_gene: TRBJ2-7
v_gene: TRBV6-5
abundance: few
CDR3nt: TGTGCCAGCAGTAGCCCACCCAGGGGCGAGCAGTACTTC
CDR3aa: CASSSPPRGEQYF

d_gene: TRBD1
j_gene: TRBJ2-3
v_gene: TRBV5-4
abundance: .
CDR3nt: TGTGCCAGCAGCTCGGGACAGTTTACAGATACGCAGTATTTT
CDR3aa: CASSSGQFTDTQYF

d_gene: .
j_gene: TRBJ2-2
v_gene: TRBV6-5
abundance: .
CDR3nt: TGTGCCAGCAGTTACGTGCGGCACACCGGGGAGCTGTTTTTT
CDR3aa: CASSYVRHTGELFF

d_gene: .
j_gene: TRBJ1-4
v_gene: TRBV29-1
abundance: .
CDR3nt: TGCAGCGTTGAGACTTGGAGTGAAAAACTGTTTTTT
CDR3aa: CSVETWSEKLFF

d_gene: TRBD2
j_gene: TRBJ2-3
v_gene: TRBV6-1
abundance: .
CDR3nt: TGTGCCAGCAGTGGACGAGGACTAGCGGAGCGCACAGATACGCAGTATTTT
CDR3aa: CASSGRGLAERTDTQYF

d_gene: TRBD2
j_gene: TRBJ2-5
v_gene: TRBV10-3
abundance: .
CDR3nt: TGTGCCATCAGTTCTAGGCTAGCGGGGGCCCAAGAGACCCAGTACTTC
CDR3aa: CAISSRLAGAQETQYF

d_gene: .
j_gene: TRBJ2-3
v_gene: TRBV5-1
abundance: .
CDR3nt: TGCGCCAGCAGCTTGATAGACCGAGGTGGTAATACGCAGTATTTT
CDR3aa: CASSLIDRGGNTQYF

d_gene: TRBD1
j_gene: TRBJ2-1
v_gene: TRBV5-1
abundance: few
CDR3nt: TGCGCCAGCAGGGGCGACAGGGGACCCTACAATGAGCAGTTCTTC
CDR3aa: CASRGDRGPYNEQFF

d_gene: .
j_gene: TRBJ2-7
v_gene: TRBV7-2
abundance: .
CDR3nt: TGTGCCAGCAGCGCCGACAGAATTACCTACGAGCAGTACTTC
CDR3aa: CASSADRITYEQYF

d_gene: TRBD2
j_gene: TRBJ2-7
v_gene: TRBV28
abundance: .
CDR3nt: TGTGCCAGCCTTCCAGGGACTAGCGGGAGAAACGAGCAGTACTTC
CDR3aa: CASLPGTSGRNEQYF

d_gene: TRBD1
j_gene: TRBJ2-7
v_gene: TRBV28
abundance: .
CDR3nt: TGTGCCAGCATCTCCACCCCGGGACAGGGGCCCTACGAGCAGTACTTC
CDR3aa: CASISTPGQGPYEQYF

d_gene: TRBD1
j_gene: TRBJ1-4
v_gene: TRBV28
abundance: .
CDR3nt: TGTGCCAGCAGTTGGCAGGGGGGTGAAAAACTGTTTTTT
CDR3aa: CASSWQGGEKLFF

d_gene: TRBD1
j_gene: TRBJ2-1
v_gene: TRBV4-1
abundance: few
CDR3nt: TGCGCCAGCAGCCAAGTCCGCGAACTGAAGGACAGGGGTTATGAGCAGTTCTTC
CDR3aa: CASSQVRELKDRGYEQFF

d_gene: .
j_gene: TRBJ2-1
v_gene: TRBV20-1
abundance: .
CDR3nt: TGCAGTGCTGCGGGGAATGAGCAGTTCTTC
CDR3aa: CSAAGNEQFF

d_gene: .
j_gene: TRBJ1-1
v_gene: TRBV5-6
abundance: .
CDR3nt: TGTGCCAGCAGCTTGCTCGGGGGGGAAGCTTTCTTT
CDR3aa: CASSLLGGEAFF

d_gene: TRBD1
j_gene: TRBJ2-7
v_gene: TRBV7-6
abundance: .
CDR3nt: TGTGCCAGCAGCGAGCCGGGACAGGGCTACGAGCAGTACTTC
CDR3aa: CASSEPGQGYEQYF

d_gene: TRBD1
j_gene: TRBJ1-1
v_gene: TRBV19
abundance: .
CDR3nt: TGTGCCAGTAGTATAGGGCCTACAGGGGTTAGCACTGAAGCTTTCTTT
CDR3aa: CASSIGPTGVSTEAFF

d_gene: TRBD2
j_gene: TRBJ2-3
v_gene: TRBV2
abundance: .
CDR3nt: TGTGCCAGCAGTGAATACGCTAGCGGGAGCACAGATACGCAGTATTTT
CDR3aa: CASSEYASGSTDTQYF

d_gene: .
j_gene: TRBJ2-7
v_gene: TRBV19
abundance: .
CDR3nt: TGTGCCAGTTCGGCGGGCGCAGGGGGGAACTTAGAGCAGTACTTC
CDR3aa: CASSAGAGGNLEQYF

d_gene: .
j_gene: TRBJ1-3
v_gene: TRBV15
abundance: .
CDR3nt: TGTGCCACCAGAGCAGGTACTCAGGTCTCTGGAAACACCATATATTTT
CDR3aa: CATRAGTQVSGNTIYF

d_gene: .
j_gene: TRBJ2-1
v_gene: TRBV7-2
abundance: .
CDR3nt: TGTGCCAGCAGCTCCTTCAATGAGCAGTTCTTC
CDR3aa: CASSSFNEQFF

d_gene: .
j_gene: TRBJ1-5
v_gene: TRBV18
abundance: .
CDR3nt: TGTGCCAGCTCACCATCCTTACAGGCCTCCAATCAGCCCCAGAATTTT
CDR3aa: CASSPSLQASNQPQNF

d_gene: .
j_gene: TRBJ1-3
v_gene: TRBV28
abundance: .
CDR3nt: TGTGCCAGCAGACCCCGGACGACAGGCCTAGGCTCTGGAAACACCATATATTTT
CDR3aa: CASRPRTTGLGSGNTIYF

d_gene: TRBD2
j_gene: TRBJ2-5
v_gene: TRBV4-1
abundance: once
CDR3nt: TGCGCCAGCAGCCAAGTGGTACTAGCGGGAGGAGAGACCCAGTACTTC
CDR3aa: CASSQVVLAGGETQYF

d_gene: .
j_gene: TRBJ2-1
v_gene: TRBV6-5
abundance: .
CDR3nt: TGTGCCAGCAGTCGAACAGGGAGTGAGCAGTTCTTC
CDR3aa: CASSRTGSEQFF

d_gene: .
j_gene: TRBJ1-1
v_gene: TRBV28
abundance: .
CDR3nt: TGTGCCAGCAGTTTACCCTCCGGGGGGAGTTTCGAAGCTTTCTTT
CDR3aa: CASSLPSGGSFEAFF

d_gene: TRBD1
j_gene: TRBJ2-5
v_gene: TRBV5-1
abundance: .
CDR3nt: TGCGCCAGCAGTTTGAAGACAGGGGATGGGCAGACCCAGTACTTC
CDR3aa: CASSLKTGDGQTQYF

d_gene: TRBD2
j_gene: TRBJ2-1
v_gene: TRBV29-1
abundance: .
CDR3nt: TGCAGCGTAAACTCGCTAGCGGGAGTAAACAATGAGCAGTTCTTC
CDR3aa: CSVNSLAGVNNEQFF

d_gene: .
j_gene: TRBJ2-1
v_gene: TRBV14
abundance: few
CDR3nt: TGTGCCAGCAGCCAAGATCCAGGAACCTACAATGAGCAGTTCTTC
CDR3aa: CASSQDPGTYNEQFF

d_gene: TRBD2
j_gene: TRBJ2-7
v_gene: TRBV15
abundance: .
CDR3nt: TGTGCCACCAGCAGAGGACTAGCGGGGAACTCCTACGAGCAGTACTTC
CDR3aa: CATSRGLAGNSYEQYF

d_gene: TRBD1
j_gene: TRBJ1-1
v_gene: TRBV19
abundance: few
CDR3nt: TGTGCCAGTAGTGCTACAGGGGGCACTGAAGCTTTCTTT
CDR3aa: CASSATGGTEAFF

d_gene: TRBD1
j_gene: TRBJ1-5
v_gene: TRBV28
abundance: .
CDR3nt: TGTGCCAGCAGTTCGTATAAGGGACAGGGGATGAGCAATCAGCCCCAGCATTTT
CDR3aa: CASSSYKGQGMSNQPQHF

d_gene: .
j_gene: TRBJ2-5
v_gene: TRBV7-3
abundance: .
CDR3nt: TGTTCCAGCAGCTTAGGCGGGGAGGCGCCCCAGTACTTC
CDR3aa: CSSSLGGEAPQYF

d_gene: TRBD2
j_gene: TRBJ2-2
v_gene: TRBV28
abundance: .
CDR3nt: TGTGCCAGCAGTCCCCGCGGGGGGGGAGGCGGGGAGCTGTTTTTT
CDR3aa: CASSPRGGGGGELFF

d_gene: TRBD1
j_gene: TRBJ2-7
v_gene: TRBV9
abundance: .
CDR3nt: TGTGCCAGCAGCGTATCCGCCCGGGGACAGGGGGCTTACGAGCAGTACTTC
CDR3aa: CASSVSARGQGAYEQYF

d_gene: TRBD1
j_gene: TRBJ2-7
v_gene: TRBV13
abundance: .
CDR3nt: TGTGCCAGCAGCTCCCAGGGACAGACACACTACGAGCAGTACTTC
CDR3aa: CASSSQGQTHYEQYF

d_gene: .
j_gene: TRBJ2-3
v_gene: TRBV10-3
abundance: .
CDR3nt: TGTGCCATCAGTGACTCGGTCACAGATACGCAGTATTTT
CDR3aa: CAISDSVTDTQYF

d_gene: TRBD1
j_gene: TRBJ2-3
v_gene: TRBV5-4
abundance: .
CDR3nt: TGTGCCAGCAGCTCTGGACAGGGGGGGTTATCGGGCACAGATACGCAGTATTTT
CDR3aa: CASSSGQGGLSGTDTQYF

d_gene: TRBD1
j_gene: TRBJ2-6
v_gene: TRBV18
abundance: .
CDR3nt: TGTGCCGCCGATGGACAGGGGCTATCCGGGGCCAACGTCCTGACTTTC
CDR3aa: CAADGQGLSGANVLTF

d_gene: TRBD1
j_gene: TRBJ1-1
v_gene: TRBV7-8
abundance: .
CDR3nt: TGTGCCAGCAGCTTAGCGGTAGCAGGGGGAAACACTGAAGCTTTCTTT
CDR3aa: CASSLAVAGGNTEAFF

d_gene: TRBD1
j_gene: TRBJ1-6
v_gene: TRBV7-9
abundance: .
CDR3nt: TGTGCCAGCAGCTTGGGACAGACCAATTCACCCCTCCACTTT
CDR3aa: CASSLGQTNSPLHF

d_gene: .
j_gene: TRBJ2-7
v_gene: TRBV12-2
abundance: .
CDR3nt: TGTGCAAGTCGCTTAGGGCCGGGACAGGGAGACTACGAGCAGTACTTC
CDR3aa: CASRLGPGQGDYEQYF